These 30 T cell receptor beta chains originate from one sample sequenced in a study of cytomegalovirus exposure and HLA in healthy donors. The PCR ran on 60 Vbeta and 13 Jbeta primers. Assay used: immunoSEQ multiplex PCR; TCRdb lists only in-frame clones, some missing. The sample yields approximately 150,000 clones, over 75% seen once. Sequences were obtained from PBMCs. The receptor set was obtained from a woman aged 40 to 50 in good health and CMV-seronegative.

V and J are TRBV10-1 and TRBJ2-1; maybe TRBD1 (6 bases). CDR1 WNHNN and CDR2 SYGVQD come from the germline V gene (reference sequence). CDR3 size: 16 residues. Trimming removed 5 bases at V and 6 bases at J, with 20 bases between. The CDR3 loop is CASSLTTGLVVNEQFF. CDR3 coding DNA: TGCGCCAGCAGTCTTACCACAGGGTTGGTAGTCAATGAGCAGTTCTTC.

Concerning this clone itself: One end of the junction varies from germline; a read error may be responsible. The chain carries TRBV7-9 and TRBJ2-7, with D perhaps matching TRBD1 (6 bases). From germline, CDR1 is SEHNR and CDR2 FQNEAQ (reference sequence). CDR3 length equals 14 residues. CDR3 residues: CSSTSPGQSYEQYF. The DNA of the CDR3 is TGTTCCAGCACCAGTCCGGGACAATCCTACGAGCAGTACTTC.

Of note for this clone: At one of its ends the junction is not consistent with the germline gene, which may arise from a read error. The chain carries TRBV7-9 and TRBJ2-3; no clear D gene. Per germline, CDR1 SEHNR and CDR2 FQNEAQ (reference sequence). This CDR3 comprises 12 residues. DNA for the CDR3: TGTTCCAGCAGCCCTAGGAGCGATACGCAGTATTTT. It codes for CSSSPRSDTQYF.

The V call is TRBV29-1, the J call TRBJ1-2; a possible D gene is TRBD1 (5 bases). V was pared by 3 bases and J by 5 bases, with 10 bases between. This CDR3 spans 12 amino acids. Per germline, CDR1 SQVTM and CDR2 ANQGSEA. The DNA of the CDR3 is TGCAGCGTTGATGGGCGGGGGTATGGCTACACCTTC. Its translation: CSVDGRGYGYTF.

The chain uses TRBV25-1 and TRBJ1-5; tentatively, D is TRBD1 (6 bases). This CDR3 is built from 15 residues. The germline V gene encodes CDR1 MGHDK and CDR2 SYGVNS. Trimming removed 5 bases from V and 7 bases from J, with 18 bases in between. CDR3 nucleotide sequence: TGTGCCAGCAGTCACGGTGGGGCAGGGGAACAGCCCCAGCATTTT. Residues: CASSHGGAGEQPQHF.

The chain links TRBV19 to TRBJ2-5; 8 bases map to TRBD2. CDR3 length equals 17 residues. Trimming took 3 bases from V and 4 from J; bases not matched to a gene: 13. CDR1 LNHDA and CDR2 SQIVND come from the germline V gene (reference sequence). DNA of the CDR3: TGTGCCAGTAGTATCCGTCCGGGAGGGCCGGGGGGAGAGACCCAGTACTTC. This gives the protein CASSIRPGGPGGETQYF.

Points on this clone: The junction shows a germline mismatch at one end, possibly a read error. The gene calls are TRBV7-9 and TRBJ1-1; D call uncertain. The CDR3 length is 14 residues. Germline lookup yields CDR1 SEHNR and CDR2 FQNEAQ (reference sequence). CDR3 bases: TGTTCCAGCAGCTCTAACCCGGGGAACACTGAAGCTTTCTTT. The encoded protein is CSSSSNPGNTEAFF.

This chain joins TRBV7-3 and TRBJ2-7, with D unresolved. Germline V gives CDR1 SGHTA, CDR2 FQGTGA. The CDR3 has 13 residues. The V end was cut by 4 bases, the J end by 7 bases, with 14 bases between. The CDR3 DNA follows: TGTGCCAGCAGCTCCACAATCGCAGTAGAGCAGTACTTC. Protein sequence: CASSSTIAVEQYF.

This sequence joins TRBV21-1 and TRBJ1-5; the table gives TRBD1 as D, unverified against the DNA. TRBV21-1 has pseudogene status. This CDR3 contains 18 residues. DNA of the CDR3: TGTGCCAGCAGCCGCCCGGCAGGGTTCGTATATAGCAATCAGCCCCAGCATTTT. Residues: CASSRPAGFVYSNQPQHF.

The rearrangement links TRBV11-2 to TRBJ1-1; D unresolved. CDR3 length: 13 amino acids. With 5 bases removed from V and 8 bases from J, the gap between germline ends came to 15 bases. CDR1 and CDR2 from the germline V gene are SGHAT and FQNNGV. The CDR3 loop is CASSPRLGGEAFF. CDR3 DNA sequence: TGTGCCAGCAGCCCCAGGTTGGGAGGGGAAGCTTTCTTT.

This clone was observed a single time. This chain uses TRBV19 with TRBJ2-7, with D possibly TRBD1 on 6 matching bases. The CDR3 totals 14 residues. Germline assignment: CDR1 LNHDA and CDR2 SQIVND (reference sequence). The ends were cut back, 2 bases at V and 3 bases at J, with 11 bases in the middle. DNA of the CDR3: TGTGCCAGTAGTATACAGGGGACGGTCTACGAGCAGTACTTC. It yields the protein CASSIQGTVYEQYF.

Concerning this clone itself: The junction departs from germline at one end; a sequencing error may be responsible. The V gene is TRBV7-9, the J gene TRBJ2-7; 8 nucleotides line up with TRBD1. The V gene's germline CDR1 is SEHNR and CDR2 FQNEAQ (reference sequence). The CDR3 has 14 amino acids. CDR3 in DNA: TGTTCCAGCAGCTTGCAGGGGGCGCTCTACGAGCAGTACTTC. It yields the protein CSSSLQGALYEQYF.

This chain connects TRBV4-2 to TRBJ1-1; D gene unclear. The CDR3 covers 15 residues. Germline CDR1 is LGHNA and CDR2 is YNFKEQ. Trimming pared 1 base from V and 1 base from J, leaving 10 bases between. Here the CDR3 DNA reads TGTGCCAGCAGCCAAGTCCATGCAGAGAACACTGAAGCTTTCTTT. The encoded protein is CASSQVHAENTEAFF.

The V call is TRBV19, the J call TRBJ2-5; D call uncertain. The J call is doubtful: the DNA matches TRBJ2-7 better. CDR1 LNHDA and CDR2 SQIVND come from the germline V gene (reference sequence). The CDR3 consists of 15 residues. CDR3 residues: CASSIDHRNSYEQYF. In nucleotides, the CDR3 is TGTGCCAGTAGTATAGATCACAGAAATTCCTACGAGCAGTACTTC.

The gene calls are TRBV11-3 and TRBJ1-5; D is undetermined. The germline gives CDR1 SGHNT, CDR2 YENEEA. Trimming took off 5 bases at V and 1 base at J, with 12 bases between the two ends. This CDR3 comprises 15 residues. This CDR3 is CASSHSFGSNQPQHF. In nucleotides, the CDR3 is TGTGCCAGCAGCCATTCCTTCGGGAGCAATCAGCCCCAGCATTTT.

Only one count was recorded for this clone. The chain employs TRBV11-3 and TRBJ2-6; no firm D call. This CDR3 contains 16 residues. Trimming left V 1 base short and J 0 bases short, with 7 bases between. Germline CDR1 is SGHNT and CDR2 is YENEEA. The CDR3 DNA is TGTGCCAGCAGCTTAGGTGCAGGCTCTGGGGCCAACGTCCTGACTTTC. This translates into CASSLGAGSGANVLTF.

Comments on this clone: The junction shows a germline mismatch at one end, possibly a read error. The genes are TRBV7-9 and TRBJ1-4; D is perhaps TRBD1 (6 bases). This CDR3 has 14 amino acids. Germline-derived CDR1 and CDR2 are SEHNR and FQNEAQ (reference sequence). This CDR3 reads CSSSFRGAAEKLFF. DNA of the CDR3: TGTTCCAGCAGCTTCAGGGGAGCGGCTGAAAAACTGTTTTTT.

The chain has TRBV5-6 and TRBJ2-3; D not certain. The germline V gene encodes CDR1 SGHDT and CDR2 YYEEEE. V lost 1 base to trimming and J lost 0 bases, with 6 bases between them. This CDR3 contains 14 residues. In nucleotides, the CDR3 is TGTGCCAGCAGCTTGTATCTTAGCACAGATACGCAGTATTTT. It codes for CASSLYLSTDTQYF.

The chain links TRBV19 to TRBJ1-2; unclear D gene. The germline gives CDR1 LNHDA, CDR2 SQIVND (reference sequence). Trimming left V 5 bases short and J 8 bases short, with 12 bases between. There are 12 residues in the CDR3. The CDR3 sequence is CASSQEAGGYTF. The CDR3 bases are TGTGCCAGTAGTCAGGAGGCCGGGGGCTACACCTTC.

The chain recombines TRBV4-1 with TRBJ2-3, with D perhaps TRBD2 (6 bases). The V gene's germline CDR1 is MGHRA and CDR2 YSYEKL. CDR3 size: 16 residues. Trimming shortened V by 0 bases and J by 4 bases, and 14 bases separated the two germline ends. CDR3 bases: TGCGCCAGCAGCCAAGATGGGACTTCCCCCGCAGATACGCAGTATTTT. Amino acid sequence: CASSQDGTSPADTQYF.

With respect to this clone: The junction departs from the called germline gene at one end, perhaps through a read error. The chain employs TRBV7-7 and TRBJ2-5, with 7 nucleotides matching TRBD2. This CDR3 is 16 amino acids long. Germline V gene lookup returns CDR1 SSHAT and CDR2 FNYEAQ (reference sequence). In DNA, the CDR3 is TGTGCTAGCAGCTTATTTTCCACAGGCGGGGGTGAGACCCAGTACTTC. Its translation is CASSLFSTGGGETQYF.

The V call is TRBV7-8, the J call TRBJ2-5; 10 bases are shared with TRBD2. The CDR3 covers 14 residues. The J segment lost 5 bases and the V segment lost 3 bases, leaving 3 bases of the junction unmatched. Germline CDR1 and CDR2: SGHVS and FQNEAQ. CDR3 protein: CASSFSGGPETQYF. For the CDR3, the DNA is TGTGCCAGCAGCTTTAGCGGGGGGCCGGAGACCCAGTACTTC.

V and J are TRBV6-1 and TRBJ1-1, with D perhaps TRBD1 (5 bases). Trimming removed 6 bases at V and 5 bases at J, with 13 bases between. Germline V gives CDR1 MNHNS, CDR2 SASEGT. The CDR3 extends over 13 amino acids. For the CDR3, the DNA is TGTGCCAGCAGGGAACGCAGGGATACTGAAGCTTTCTTT. It encodes CASRERRDTEAFF.

V is TRBV28 and J is TRBJ2-1; 7 nucleotides align to TRBD1. V gave up 6 bases and J gave up 7 bases; unmatched junction bases: 6. Germline CDR1 and CDR2: MDHEN and SYDVKM. The CDR3 has 13 residues. CDR3 sequence (DNA): TGTGCCAGCAGGGAGAGGGGGCGAAATGAGCAGTTCTTC. It codes for CASRERGRNEQFF.

The rearrangement uses TRBV28 and TRBJ2-1; D is unclear. CDR3 length equals 15 residues. The V gene lost 5 bases and the J gene lost 0 bases, with 11 bases spanning the gap. Looked up from germline, CDR1 is MDHEN and CDR2 is SYDVKM. This CDR3 reads CASSVYRSSYNEQFF. In nucleotides, the CDR3 is TGTGCCAGCAGTGTCTACCGGAGCTCCTACAATGAGCAGTTCTTC. Supplemented by reference TRBV28 and TRBJ2-1, the full variable domain reads DVKVTQSSRYLVKRTGEKVFLECVQDMDHENMFWYRQDPGLGLRLIYFSYDVKMKEKGDIPEGYSVSREKKERFSLILESASTNQTSMYLCASSVYRSSYNEQFFGPGTRLTVL.

The chain joins TRBV6-6 to TRBJ1-2; no definite D call. The V end lost 2 bases, the J end lost 8 bases, and 21 bases lay between the germline ends. Germline assignment: CDR1 MNHNY and CDR2 SVGAGI (reference sequence). The CDR3 extends over 16 amino acids. Here the CDR3 DNA reads TGTGCCAGCAGTTACACCCCCGCCCGCGGCCTGGAGGGCTACACCTTC. Amino acids: CASSYTPARGLEGYTF.

V usage is TRBV5-1 and J usage is TRBJ2-3; possibly TRBD1 for D (5 bases). The germline CDR1 and CDR2 sequences are SGHRS and YFSETQ. V lost 1 base, J lost 3 bases, and 9 bases lay in between. The CDR3 covers 14 residues. CDR3 DNA: TGCGCCAGCAGCTTGTTAGCAGGGACAGATACGCAGTATTTT. This encodes CASSLLAGTDTQYF. Based on the CDR3 plus reference TRBV5-1 and TRBJ2-3, the full variable domain is KAGVTQTPRYLIKTRGQQVTLSCSPISGHRSVSWYQQTPGQGLQFLFEYFSETQRNKGNFPGRFSGRQFSNSRSEMNVSTLELGDSALYLCASSLLAGTDTQYFGPGTRLTVL.

The V gene is TRBV27, the J gene TRBJ2-5, with TRBD1 matching over 7 bases. This CDR3 has 14 amino acids. V lost 8 bases and J lost 11; bases outside the gene matches: 17. The germline gives CDR1 MNHEY, CDR2 SMNVEV (reference sequence). This CDR3 reads CASGFNTGAGEQYF. In nucleotides, the CDR3 is TGTGCCAGCGGCTTCAACACAGGGGCAGGGGAGCAGTACTTC.

CDR3: CAISEEARDTSGELFF. The CDR3 DNA is TGTGCCATCAGTGAAGAGGCCAGGGATACCTCCGGGGAGCTGTTTTTT. The V call is TRBV10-3, the J call TRBJ2-2, with a tentative D call TRBD1 (5 bases). CDR1 and CDR2 from the germline V gene are ENHRY and SYGVKD. The V end was cut by 3 bases, the J end by 6 bases, with 17 bases between. The CDR3 loop spans 16 amino acids.

The CDR3 DNA sequence: TGTGCCTGGAGTGTACAGTTGAACACTGAAGCTTTCTTT. Its protein product is CAWSVQLNTEAFF. The J gene is TRBJ1-1, the V gene TRBV30; no clear D. The CDR3 has 13 amino acids. Germline V lookup: CDR1 GTSNPN, CDR2 SVGIG (reference sequence). Between the trimmed V and J ends, which lost 0 bases and 0 bases, there was a span of 5 bases.